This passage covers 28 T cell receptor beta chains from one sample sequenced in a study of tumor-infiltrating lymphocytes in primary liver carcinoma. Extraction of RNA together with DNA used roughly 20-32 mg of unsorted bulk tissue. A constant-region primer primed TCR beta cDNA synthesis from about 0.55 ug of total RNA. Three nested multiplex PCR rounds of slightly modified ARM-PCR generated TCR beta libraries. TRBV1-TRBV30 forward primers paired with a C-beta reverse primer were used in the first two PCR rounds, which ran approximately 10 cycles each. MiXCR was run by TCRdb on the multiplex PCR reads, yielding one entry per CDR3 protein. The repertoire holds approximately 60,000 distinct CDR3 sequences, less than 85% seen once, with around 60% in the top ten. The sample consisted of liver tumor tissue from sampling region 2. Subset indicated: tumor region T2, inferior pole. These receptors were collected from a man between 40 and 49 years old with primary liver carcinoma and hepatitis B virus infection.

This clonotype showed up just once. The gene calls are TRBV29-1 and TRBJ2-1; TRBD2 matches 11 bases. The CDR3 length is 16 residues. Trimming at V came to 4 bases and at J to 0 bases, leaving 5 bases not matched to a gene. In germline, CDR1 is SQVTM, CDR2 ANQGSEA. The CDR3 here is CSVGASGRSSYNEQFF. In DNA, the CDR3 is TGCAGCGTTGGTGCTAGCGGGAGGAGCTCCTACAATGAGCAGTTCTTC.

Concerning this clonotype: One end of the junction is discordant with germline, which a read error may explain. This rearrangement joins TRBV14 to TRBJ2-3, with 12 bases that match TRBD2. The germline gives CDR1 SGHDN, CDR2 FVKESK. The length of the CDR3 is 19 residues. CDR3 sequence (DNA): TGTGTCAGCAGCCAAGAAGGGGTGCTAGCGGGAGGGCTCACAGATACGCAGTATTTT. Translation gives CVSSQEGVLAGGLTDTQYF.

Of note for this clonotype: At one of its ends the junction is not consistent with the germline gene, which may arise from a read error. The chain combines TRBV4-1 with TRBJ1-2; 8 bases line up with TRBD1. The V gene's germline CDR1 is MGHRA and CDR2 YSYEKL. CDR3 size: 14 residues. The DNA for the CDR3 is TGCGCCAGCGGTGTGACAGGGGAAGACTATGGCTATACCTTC. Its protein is CASGVTGEDYGYTF.

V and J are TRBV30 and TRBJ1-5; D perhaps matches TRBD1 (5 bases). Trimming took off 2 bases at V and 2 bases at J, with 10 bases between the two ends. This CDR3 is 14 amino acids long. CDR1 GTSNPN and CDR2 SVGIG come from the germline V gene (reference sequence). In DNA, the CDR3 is TGTGCCTGGAGTCGGATAGGGGGCAATCAGCCCCAGCATTTT. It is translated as CAWSRIGGNQPQHF.

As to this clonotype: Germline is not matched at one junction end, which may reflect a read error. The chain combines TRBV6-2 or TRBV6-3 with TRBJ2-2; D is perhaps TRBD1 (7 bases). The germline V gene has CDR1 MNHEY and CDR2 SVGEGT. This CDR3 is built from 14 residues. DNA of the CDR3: TGTGCCACAGTCGAGCAGGGGGGCACCGTGGAGCCGTTTTTT. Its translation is CATVEQGGTVEPFF.

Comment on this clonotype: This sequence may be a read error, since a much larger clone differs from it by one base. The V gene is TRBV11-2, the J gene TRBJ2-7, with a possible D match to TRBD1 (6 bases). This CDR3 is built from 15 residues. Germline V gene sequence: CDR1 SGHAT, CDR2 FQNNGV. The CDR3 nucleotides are TGTGTCAGCAGCTTACGATGGACAGAGGAAAACGAGCAGTACTTC. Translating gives CVSSLRWTEENEQYF.

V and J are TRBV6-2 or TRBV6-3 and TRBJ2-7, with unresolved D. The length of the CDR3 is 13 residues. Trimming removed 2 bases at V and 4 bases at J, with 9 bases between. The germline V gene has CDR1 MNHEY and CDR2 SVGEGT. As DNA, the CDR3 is TGTGCCAGCAGTTACGAGCTATCATACGAGCAGTACTTC. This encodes CASSYELSYEQYF.

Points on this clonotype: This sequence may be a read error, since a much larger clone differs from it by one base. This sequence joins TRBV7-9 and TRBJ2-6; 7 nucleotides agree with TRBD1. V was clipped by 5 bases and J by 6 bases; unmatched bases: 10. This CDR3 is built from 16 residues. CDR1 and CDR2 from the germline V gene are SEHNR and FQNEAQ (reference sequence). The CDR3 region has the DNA TGTGCCAGCAGCCCACCGTACAGGGGTGAGGCCAACGTCCTGACTTTC. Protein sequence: CASSPPYRGEANVLTF.

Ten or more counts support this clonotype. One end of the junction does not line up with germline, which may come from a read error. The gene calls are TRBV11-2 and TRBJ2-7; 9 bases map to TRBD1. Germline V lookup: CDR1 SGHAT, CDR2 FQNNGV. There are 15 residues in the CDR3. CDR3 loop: CASSLLWTGENEQYF. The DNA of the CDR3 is TGTGCAAGCAGCTTACTATGGACAGGGGAAAACGAGCAGTACTTC.

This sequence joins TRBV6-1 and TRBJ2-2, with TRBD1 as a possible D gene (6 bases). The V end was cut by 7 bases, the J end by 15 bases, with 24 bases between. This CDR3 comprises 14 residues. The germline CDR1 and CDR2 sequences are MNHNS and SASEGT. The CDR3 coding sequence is TGTGCCAGCAACCCCCGAGGGACAATTGAGGATTTGTTTTTT. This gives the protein CASNPRGTIEDLFF.

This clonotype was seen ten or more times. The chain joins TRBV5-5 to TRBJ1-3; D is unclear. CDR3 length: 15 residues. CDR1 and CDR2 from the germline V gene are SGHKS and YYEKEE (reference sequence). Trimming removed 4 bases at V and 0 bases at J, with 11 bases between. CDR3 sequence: CASSLGRLSGNTIYF. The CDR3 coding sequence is TGTGCCAGCAGCCTCGGACGCCTCTCTGGAAACACCATATATTTT.

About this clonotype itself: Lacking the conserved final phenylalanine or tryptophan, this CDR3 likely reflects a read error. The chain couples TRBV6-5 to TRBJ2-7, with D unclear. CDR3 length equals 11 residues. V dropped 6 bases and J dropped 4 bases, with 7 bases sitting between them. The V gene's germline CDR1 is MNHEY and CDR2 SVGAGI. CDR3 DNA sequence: TGTGCCAGCAGGGTTGGATACGAGCAGTACCCC. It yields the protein CASRVGYEQYP.

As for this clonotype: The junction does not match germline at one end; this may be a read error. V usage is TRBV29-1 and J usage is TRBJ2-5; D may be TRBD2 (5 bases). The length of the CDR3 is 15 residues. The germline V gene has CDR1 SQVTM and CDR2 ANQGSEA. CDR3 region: CSVEGPGYIQETQYF. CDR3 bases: TGTAGCGTTGAAGGACCCGGGTACATCCAAGAGACCCAGTACTTC.

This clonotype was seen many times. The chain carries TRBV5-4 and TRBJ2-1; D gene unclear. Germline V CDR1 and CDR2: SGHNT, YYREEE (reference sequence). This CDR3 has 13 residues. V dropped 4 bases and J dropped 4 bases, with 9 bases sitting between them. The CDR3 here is CASSPDGYNEQFF. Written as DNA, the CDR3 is TGTGCCAGCAGCCCCGACGGATACAATGAGCAGTTCTTC.

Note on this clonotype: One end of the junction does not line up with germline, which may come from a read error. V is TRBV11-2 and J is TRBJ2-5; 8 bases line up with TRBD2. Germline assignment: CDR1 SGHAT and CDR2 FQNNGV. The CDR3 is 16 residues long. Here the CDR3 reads CTSRQTPVGGEETQYF. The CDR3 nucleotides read TGTACCAGCAGACAAACTCCTGTCGGGGGGGAAGAGACCCAGTACTTC.

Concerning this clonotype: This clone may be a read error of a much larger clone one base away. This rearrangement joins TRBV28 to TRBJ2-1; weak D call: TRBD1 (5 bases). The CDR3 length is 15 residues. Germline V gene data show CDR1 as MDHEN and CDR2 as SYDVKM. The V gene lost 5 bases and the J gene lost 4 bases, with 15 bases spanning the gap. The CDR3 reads CASSPLTERYNEQFF. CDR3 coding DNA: TGTGCCAGCAGTCCTCTGACAGAGAGATACAATGAGCAGTTCTTC.

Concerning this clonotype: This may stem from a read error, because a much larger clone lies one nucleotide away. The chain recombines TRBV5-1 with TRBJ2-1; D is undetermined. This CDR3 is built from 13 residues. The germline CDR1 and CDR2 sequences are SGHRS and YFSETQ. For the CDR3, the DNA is TGCGCCAGCAGCTACTTGTGGTACAATGTGCAGTTCTTC. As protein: CASSYLWYNVQFF.

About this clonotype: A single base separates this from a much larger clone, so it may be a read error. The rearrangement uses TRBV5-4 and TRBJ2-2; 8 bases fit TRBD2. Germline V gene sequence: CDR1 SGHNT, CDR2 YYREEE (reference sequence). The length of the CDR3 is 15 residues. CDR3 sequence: CASSSTSANAGELFF. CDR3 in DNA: TGTGCCAGCAGCTCGACTAGCGCGAACGCCGGGGAGCTGTTTTTT.

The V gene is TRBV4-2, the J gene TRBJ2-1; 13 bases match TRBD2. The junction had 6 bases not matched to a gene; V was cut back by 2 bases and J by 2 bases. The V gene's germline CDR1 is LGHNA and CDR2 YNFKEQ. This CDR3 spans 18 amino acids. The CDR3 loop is CASSQMLGLAGAYNEQFF. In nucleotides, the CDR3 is TGTGCCAGCAGCCAAATGCTAGGACTAGCGGGAGCCTACAATGAGCAGTTCTTC.

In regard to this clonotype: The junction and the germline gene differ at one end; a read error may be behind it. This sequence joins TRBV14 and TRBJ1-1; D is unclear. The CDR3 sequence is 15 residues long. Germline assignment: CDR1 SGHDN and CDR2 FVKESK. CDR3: CASSPRLGVGTKAFF. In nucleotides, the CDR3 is TGTGCCAGCAGCCCCAGGCTTGGGGTAGGCACTAAAGCTTTCTTT.

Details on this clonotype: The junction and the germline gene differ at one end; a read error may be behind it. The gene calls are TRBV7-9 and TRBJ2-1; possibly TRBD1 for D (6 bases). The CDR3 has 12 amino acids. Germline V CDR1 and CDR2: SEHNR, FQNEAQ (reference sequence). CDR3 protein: CASSSGQNEQFF. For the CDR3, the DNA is TGTGCCAGCAGCTCCGGACAGAATGAGCAATTCTTC.

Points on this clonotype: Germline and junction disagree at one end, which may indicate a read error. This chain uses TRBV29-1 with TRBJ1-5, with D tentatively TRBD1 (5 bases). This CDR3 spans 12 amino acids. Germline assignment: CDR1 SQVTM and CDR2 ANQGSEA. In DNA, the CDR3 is TGCATCGTTGGCGGGGCGGGGCAGTCCCAGCATTTT. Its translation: CIVGGAGQSQHF.

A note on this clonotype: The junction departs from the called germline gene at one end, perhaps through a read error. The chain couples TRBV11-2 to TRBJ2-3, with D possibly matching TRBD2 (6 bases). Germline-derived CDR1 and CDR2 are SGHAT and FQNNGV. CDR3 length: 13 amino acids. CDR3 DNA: TGTACCAGCAGTCGGGGGACCACAGATAAGCAGTATTTT. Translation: CTSSRGTTDKQYF.

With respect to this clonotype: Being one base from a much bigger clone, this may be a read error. This chain's CDR3 is CANSFGYEQYF. The CDR3 nucleotides are TGTGCCAACAGCTTTGGGTACGAGCAGTACTTC. The V call is TRBV7-9, the J call TRBJ2-7; D remains unclear. From germline, CDR1 is SEHNR and CDR2 FQNEAQ (reference sequence). CDR3 length: 11 residues.

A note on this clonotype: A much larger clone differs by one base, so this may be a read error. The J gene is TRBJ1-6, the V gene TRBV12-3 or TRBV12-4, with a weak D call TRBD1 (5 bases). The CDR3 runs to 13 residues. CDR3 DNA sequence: TGTGCCAGCTCATTGGGGGGGAATTCACCCCTCTACTTT. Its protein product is CASSLGGNSPLYF.

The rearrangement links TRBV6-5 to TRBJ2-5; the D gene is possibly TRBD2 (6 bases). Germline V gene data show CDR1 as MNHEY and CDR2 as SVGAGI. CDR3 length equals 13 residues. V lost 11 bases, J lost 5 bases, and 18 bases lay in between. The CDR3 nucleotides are TGTGCCGGCACTTCCGGGAGAGGGGAGACCCAGTACTTC. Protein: CAGTSGRGETQYF.

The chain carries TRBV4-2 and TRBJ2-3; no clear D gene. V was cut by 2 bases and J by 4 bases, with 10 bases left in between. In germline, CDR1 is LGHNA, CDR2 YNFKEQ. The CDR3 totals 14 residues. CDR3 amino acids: CASSQHRRPDTQYF. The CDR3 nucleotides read TGTGCCAGCAGCCAACATAGACGGCCAGATACGCAGTATTTT.

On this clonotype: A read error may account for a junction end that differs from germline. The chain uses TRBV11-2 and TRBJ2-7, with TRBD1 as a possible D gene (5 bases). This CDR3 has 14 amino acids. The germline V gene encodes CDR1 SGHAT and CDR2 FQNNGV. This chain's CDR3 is CPSSSNRNSYEQYF. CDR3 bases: TGTCCCAGCAGCTCCAACAGGAACTCCTACGAGCAGTACTTC.